The present T cell receptor beta chain was sequenced within a study of glioma-infiltrating T cells after dendritic cell vaccination. Study at large: Between about 2002 and 2013, patients got autologous tumor lysate-pulsed dendritic cell vaccines.

TCRB CDR3 was amplified from 2 ug genomic DNA or less. The primer mix had 60 V beta and 13 J beta primers. TCRdb keeps only in-frame clones here, not all; method: immunoSEQ multiplex PCR. The data show about 67,000 clones, 65% to 90% seen once. The sample was blood, taken before dendritic cell vaccination. This clonotype was obtained from a human donor with glioblastoma.

Here the CDR3 DNA reads TGTGCCAGCAGCTTAGTGATAGATCCAAGCTCTGGGGCCAACGTCCTGACTTTC. Protein sequence: CASSLVIDPSSGANVLTF. The chain couples TRBV7-6 to TRBJ2-6; D is uncertain. Germline CDR1 SGHVS, CDR2 FNYEAQ. The CDR3 consists of 18 residues. V gave up 1 base and J gave up 0 bases, with 13 bases separating them.